The next 9 T cell receptor beta chains were all read from a single sample in a study of T cells in Graves' hyperthyroidism and ophthalmopathy. Regions amplified from RNA transcripts were the TCR beta CDR3 regions. During a first-round RT-PCR of the TCR CDR3, the HTBI primer set was used. TCRdb reprocessed the multiplex PCR reads via MiXCR and lists one record per CDR3 protein. Here the sample spans 650,000 to 850,000 distinct CDR3 sequences, around a sixth being singletons. Specimen: blood. These receptors all come from a woman between 45 and 65 years old with Graves' hyperthyroidism that later progressed to Graves' ophthalmopathy.

This clonotype has more than one count but fewer than ten. The chain joins TRBV4-1 to TRBJ2-1; D might be TRBD2 (5 bases). Germline V lookup: CDR1 MGHRA, CDR2 YSYEKL. V lost 0 bases and J 7 bases, leaving 13 bases between the germline ends. The CDR3 is made up of 15 amino acids. The CDR3 region has the DNA TGCGCCAGCAGCCAAGACAGAATGAGGGCGAATGAGCAGTTCTTC. Its translation: CASSQDRMRANEQFF.

This clonotype was seen a few times. The chain joins TRBV20-1 to TRBJ2-1; D not resolved. Between the trimmed V and J ends, which lost 1 base and 7 bases, there was a span of 5 bases. This CDR3 contains 11 residues. The germline V gene encodes CDR1 DFQATT and CDR2 SNEGSKA (reference sequence). The CDR3 DNA reads TGCAGTGCTAGAGTACATAATGAGCAGTTCTTC. It translates to CSARVHNEQFF.

In this sample, this clonotype turned up many times. As DNA, the CDR3 is TGCAGTGCTAGGGGCGGGGGGGCATCAGATACGCAGTATTTT. Residues: CSARGGGASDTQYF. V and J are TRBV20-1 and TRBJ2-3; 9 bases are shared with TRBD2. Germline assignment: CDR1 DFQATT and CDR2 SNEGSKA (reference sequence). The length of the CDR3 is 14 residues. V trimming: 3 bases; J trimming: 4 bases; junction bases outside the gene matches: 5.

This clonotype was seen a few times. The chain has TRBV5-6 and TRBJ2-7, with TRBD1 identical over 8 bases. The length of the CDR3 is 18 residues. CDR1 is SGHDT, CDR2 YYEEEE, per germline. With 0 bases clipped from V and 5 bases from J, the junction kept 16 bases outside the gene matches. CDR3 amino acids: CASSLVRLARGRNDEQYF. The CDR3 region has the DNA TGTGCCAGCAGCTTGGTTCGCTTGGCCAGGGGGCGCAACGACGAGCAGTACTTC. Full variable domain (missing parts from reference TRBV5-6 and TRBJ2-7): DAGVTQSPTHLIKTRGQQVTLRCSPKSGHDTVSWYQQALGQGPQFIFQYYEEEERQRGNFPDRFSGHQFPNYSSELNVNALLLGDSALYLCASSLVRLARGRNDEQYFGPGTRLTVT.

DNA for the CDR3: TGTGCCAGCAGTCTCTACAGGGGGCACGCTATGAACACTGAAGCTTTCTTT. It encodes CASSLYRGHAMNTEAFF. The chain combines TRBV28 with TRBJ1-1; 9 bases fit TRBD1. This CDR3 has 17 residues. Germline loops: CDR1 MDHEN, CDR2 SYDVKM. J was trimmed by 0 bases and V by 5 bases; bases with no gene match: 10.

This clonotype was recorded many times. V gene TRBV30 combines with J gene TRBJ2-7, with TRBD1 matching 11 bases. Germline V gene lookup returns CDR1 GTSNPN and CDR2 SVGIG (reference sequence). After removal of 5 bases from V and 4 bases from J, the junction contained 7 bases not matched to a gene. This CDR3 is built from 14 residues. The CDR3 protein is CAWVRTGGRYEQYF. The CDR3 region has the DNA TGTGCCTGGGTCCGGACAGGGGGCAGGTACGAGCAGTACTTC.

This clonotype came up many times. This chain uses TRBV3-1 with TRBJ1-2; 12 bases fit TRBD1. Germline V CDR1 and CDR2: LGHDT, YNNKEL (reference sequence). The CDR3 has 16 residues. Trimming removed 0 bases from V and 5 bases from J; junction bases left unmatched: 4. Here the CDR3 DNA reads TGTGCCAGCAGCCAAGAGGGACAGGGGGCTTGGTATGGCTACACCTTC. Amino acids: CASSQEGQGAWYGYTF.

This clonotype was detected only a few times. V usage is TRBV12-3 or TRBV12-4 and J usage is TRBJ1-5; D gene uncertain. Deletions cut 6 bases from V and 3 bases from J, with 12 bases between. There are 14 residues in the CDR3. As DNA, the CDR3 is TGTGCCAGCAGGTCCGGACGGATCAATCAGCCCCAGCATTTT. The encoded protein is CASRSGRINQPQHF.

In this sample, this clonotype turned up a few times. This sequence joins TRBV20-1 and TRBJ1-5; D ambiguous. The CDR3 is 13 residues long. Germline V gene lookup returns CDR1 DFQATT and CDR2 SNEGSKA (reference sequence). Trimming removed 8 bases from V and 4 bases from J, with 15 bases in between. DNA for the CDR3: TGCAGTTCCTCCGGAGGCCTAAATCAGCCCCAGCATTTT. This translates into CSSSGGLNQPQHF.